The source of this TCR beta chain is a study of regulatory T cells in long-lasting Graves disease. Study-wide context: Newly diagnosed Graves' patients took antithyroid drugs under 3 months. Study-level findings and limits: Examination was confined to peripheral blood, excluding thyroid tissue.

Noted time point: newly diagnosed GD, antithyroid drugs for less than 3 months. Construction of the TCR library relied on RNA isolated from PBMCs. According to the study, TCR beta libraries were built with iRepertoire HTBI primers and CDR3-region Arm-PCR. TCRdb analysed the multiplex PCR reads with MiXCR anew, one entry per CDR3 protein. Among about 320,000 distinct CDR3 sequences listed, 15% to 20% were seen once. The sample holds many counts of this clonotype. Antigen specificity is unknown. This CDR3 has 13 residues. The V gene's germline CDR1 is SGDLS and CDR2 YYNGEE. Trimming pared 0 bases from V and 5 bases from J, leaving 6 bases between.

The source is a female donor with Graves disease. The chain uses TRBV9 and TRBJ2-1; D unclear. Sample: peripheral blood mononuclear cells (PBMCs), taken at new diagnosis, from a patient treated with antithyroid drugs. Written as DNA, the CDR3 is TGTGCCAGCAGCGTAGCCTGGGACAATGAGCAGTTCTTC. Protein product: CASSVAWDNEQFF. Combining the CDR3 with reference TRBV9 and TRBJ2-1 gives the whole variable domain DSGVTQTPKHLITATGQRVTLRCSPRSGDLSVYWYQQSLDQGLQFLIQYYNGEERAKGNILERFSAQQFPDLHSELNLSSLELGDSALYFCASSVAWDNEQFFGPGTRLTVL.